The 20 T cell receptor beta chains in this list originate from one sample, sequenced in a study of T-cell reconstitution after alpha-beta-depleted transplantation in children. It was with unique molecular identifiers that the TCRbeta library was prepared. TCRdb ran MiXCR on the PCR reads and lists one entry per CDR3 protein. Here the sample spans 150,000 to 200,000 distinct CDR3 sequences, roughly 6.8% being singletons. Source: PBMCs from the stem cell graft donor, taken from the stem cell graft. All receptors come from a human donor who donated a stem cell graft to a child with Wiskott-Aldrich syndrome.

This clonotype occurred many times. The chain is built from TRBV25-1 and TRBJ1-2; D is ambiguous. Germline loops: CDR1 MGHDK, CDR2 SYGVNS. The V gene lost 5 bases and the J gene lost 8 bases, with 12 bases spanning the gap. The CDR3 is 12 residues long. The CDR3 sequence: CASSTQIPGYTF. The CDR3 DNA reads TGTGCCAGCAGTACCCAGATCCCCGGCTACACCTTC.

This clonotype came up many times. The chain is built from TRBV29-1 and TRBJ2-7, with D unresolved. Trimming stripped 7 bases from V and 5 bases from J, with 12 bases between. The CDR3 extends over 11 amino acids. Germline lookup yields CDR1 SQVTM and CDR2 ANQGSEA. The CDR3, as DNA: TGCAGCGCGGCGGAGAGTGACGAGCAGTACTTC. Its protein product is CSAAESDEQYF.

V is TRBV11-2 and J is TRBJ1-1; no reliable D call. The CDR3 is 14 amino acids. From germline, CDR1 is SGHAT and CDR2 FQNNGV. With 2 bases removed from V and 1 base from J, the gap between germline ends came to 8 bases. This chain's CDR3 is CASSLPSENTEAFF. Here the CDR3 DNA reads TGTGCCAGCAGCTTACCCTCTGAGAACACTGAAGCTTTCTTT.

This clonotype was detected ten times or more. V usage is TRBV6-5 and J usage is TRBJ2-2; D might be TRBD1 or TRBD2, each matching 6 bases. The germline CDR1 and CDR2 sequences are MNHEY and SVGAGI. The CDR3 is made up of 15 amino acids. Trimming removed 4 bases at V and 1 base at J, with 10 bases between. For the CDR3, the DNA is TGTGCCAGCAGTTCACAGGGACTGAACACCGGGGAGCTGTTTTTT. It encodes CASSSQGLNTGELFF.

There are many counts of this clonotype. V and J are TRBV7-9 and TRBJ1-1; D unclear. Germline loops: CDR1 SEHNR, CDR2 FQNEAQ (reference sequence). V lost 1 base and J lost 5, with 14 bases in between. The CDR3 is 15 residues long. CDR3 coding DNA: TGTGCCAGCAGCTTAGTTGGAGGTGGGGTTACTGAAGCTTTCTTT. This sequence encodes CASSLVGGGVTEAFF.

Ten or more counts support this clonotype. The V gene is TRBV7-9, the J gene TRBJ2-3, with D unclear. Deletions cut 1 base from V and 2 bases from J, with 10 bases between. The germline V gene encodes CDR1 SEHNR and CDR2 FQNEAQ (reference sequence). The CDR3 is 15 amino acids. The CDR3 region is CASSLEGRTTDTQYF. CDR3 nucleotide sequence: TGTGCCAGCAGCTTAGAAGGCAGGACCACAGATACGCAGTATTTT.

This clonotype turned up a few times. This chain uses TRBV7-9 with TRBJ2-2; TRBD1 matches at 7 bases. In germline, CDR1 is SEHNR, CDR2 FQNEAQ (reference sequence). V shed 1 base, J shed 6 bases, and the junction held 2 bases outside the gene matches. The CDR3 length is 14 residues. Here the CDR3 reads CASSLVGTAGELFF. The CDR3 DNA reads as TGTGCCAGCAGCTTAGTGGGGACAGCCGGGGAGCTGTTTTTT.

This clonotype has at least ten counts. This chain uses TRBV24-1 with TRBJ2-5; D gene unclear. Trimming pared 5 bases from V and 3 bases from J, leaving 12 bases between. Germline values: CDR1 KGHDR, CDR2 SFDVKD. The CDR3 totals 14 residues. The CDR3 DNA follows: TGTGCCACCAGTGGGCCGCGAGTGGAAGAGACCCAGTACTTC. Amino acids: CATSGPRVEETQYF.

This clonotype came up many times. The chain joins TRBV20-1 to TRBJ1-2, with D perhaps TRBD1 (5 bases). CDR3 length: 13 residues. CDR1 and CDR2 (germline): DFQATT, SNEGSKA (reference sequence). Trimming pared 5 bases from V and 2 bases from J, leaving 12 bases between. The CDR3 nucleotides are TGCAGTGCTTCGGTGACAGCAAACTATGGCTACACCTTC. The encoded protein is CSASVTANYGYTF.

This clonotype was recorded at least ten times. V usage is TRBV20-1 and J usage is TRBJ2-7; no clear D. The germline gives CDR1 DFQATT, CDR2 SNEGSKA (reference sequence). V gave up 5 bases and J gave up 0 bases, with 8 bases separating them. This CDR3 has 12 amino acids. The CDR3 here is CSAAQDSYEQYF. CDR3 DNA: TGCAGTGCTGCCCAAGACTCCTACGAGCAGTACTTC.

This clonotype appeared many times. V and J are TRBV6-2 or TRBV6-3 and TRBJ2-7, with 7 nucleotides matching TRBD1. Germline loops: CDR1 MNHEY, CDR2 SVGEGT. V trimming: 6 bases; J trimming: 4 bases; junction bases outside the gene matches: 12. This CDR3 spans 15 amino acids. For the CDR3, the DNA is TGTGCCAGCAGCCCCCGACAGGGAGAGTCTTACGAGCAGTACTTC. Residues: CASSPRQGESYEQYF.

This clonotype was recorded a few times. The rearrangement uses TRBV28 and TRBJ2-7; 10 positions match TRBD1. The V gene's germline CDR1 is MDHEN and CDR2 SYDVKM. J was trimmed by 9 bases and V by 4 bases; bases with no gene match: 15. This CDR3 has 16 amino acids. The CDR3 bases are TGTGCCAGCAGTTCCACCCCCGGGACAGGGGATTTTGGGCAGTACTTC. Translated: CASSSTPGTGDFGQYF.

To note about this clonotype: Germline is not matched at one junction end, which may reflect a read error. The chain is built from TRBV6-1 and TRBJ2-2; tentative D call: TRBD2 (5 bases). CDR1 and CDR2 from the germline V gene are MNHNS and SASEGT. The CDR3 consists of 16 residues. CDR3 sequence (DNA): TGTGCCAGCGGTGACTTTAGCTGGAGGACCACCGGGGAGCTGTTTTTT. Protein sequence: CASGDFSWRTTGELFF.

This clonotype was seen more than once but under ten times. V usage is TRBV4-1 and J usage is TRBJ1-4; TRBD1 might be the D (5 bases). Germline V gene data show CDR1 as MGHRA and CDR2 as YSYEKL. V dropped 1 base and J dropped 3 bases, with 18 bases sitting between them. The CDR3 covers 18 residues. The CDR3 region has the DNA TGCGCCAGCAGCCAAGTTGTCTCAGGGCCCAGACCTAATGAAAAACTGTTTTTT. Its protein is CASSQVVSGPRPNEKLFF.

In this sample, this clonotype turned up many times. The chain has TRBV6-5 and TRBJ2-5, with 10 bases identical to TRBD1. In germline, CDR1 is MNHEY, CDR2 SVGAGI. The length of the CDR3 is 15 residues. J gave up 4 bases and V 0 bases, and 2 bases lay outside the gene matches. CDR3 sequence reads: CASSYSGTGVETQYF. CDR3 in DNA: TGTGCCAGCAGTTACTCTGGGACAGGGGTAGAGACCCAGTACTTC.

V gene TRBV6-5 combines with J gene TRBJ2-3; 9 positions agree with TRBD1. Losses at the gene ends were 2 bases for V and 0 bases for J; bases not matched to a gene: 6. Germline CDR1 reads MNHEY; CDR2 reads SVGAGI. The CDR3 runs to 17 residues. The CDR3 here is CASSYGTGTTSTDTQYF. CDR3 in DNA: TGTGCCAGCAGTTACGGGACAGGGACGACTAGCACAGATACGCAGTATTTT.

This clonotype showed up just a few times. V and J are TRBV20-1 and TRBJ1-5; 8 bases line up with TRBD1. With 1 base clipped from V and 4 bases from J, the junction kept 6 bases outside the gene matches. The CDR3 is 15 residues long. Per the germline V gene, CDR1 is DFQATT and CDR2 is SNEGSKA (reference sequence). CDR3 nucleotides: TGCAGTGCTAGAGTAACAGGGGGTTCGAATCAGCCCCAGCATTTT. Translating gives CSARVTGGSNQPQHF.

This clonotype was detected many times. V and J are TRBV12-3 or TRBV12-4 and TRBJ2-2; TRBD1 matches at 11 bases. V shed 6 bases, J shed 3 bases, and the junction held 6 bases outside the gene matches. CDR3 length: 16 amino acids. The CDR3: CASRHRDRGDTGELFF. CDR3 DNA sequence: TGTGCCAGCAGGCACCGGGACAGGGGGGACACCGGGGAGCTGTTTTTT.

This clonotype has at least ten counts. The chain has TRBV20-1 and TRBJ2-1; TRBD2 aligns across 10 bases. Per germline, CDR1 DFQATT and CDR2 SNEGSKA (reference sequence). The CDR3 is 14 residues long. V lost 3 bases and J lost 6; bases outside the gene matches: 5. CDR3 loop: CSARLAGVPNEQFF. The CDR3 coding sequence is TGCAGTGCTAGGCTAGCGGGAGTTCCCAATGAGCAGTTCTTC.

This clonotype appeared once. A much larger clonotype is one base distant, so this may be a read error. J is TRBJ2-1 and V is TRBV5-6; D may be TRBD2 (6 bases). The CDR3 contains 13 residues. Germline lookup yields CDR1 SGHDT and CDR2 YYEEEE. The CDR3 here is CASTPRGYNEQIF. The CDR3 region has the DNA TGTGCCAGCACCCCGCGGGGTTACAATGAGCAGATCTTC.